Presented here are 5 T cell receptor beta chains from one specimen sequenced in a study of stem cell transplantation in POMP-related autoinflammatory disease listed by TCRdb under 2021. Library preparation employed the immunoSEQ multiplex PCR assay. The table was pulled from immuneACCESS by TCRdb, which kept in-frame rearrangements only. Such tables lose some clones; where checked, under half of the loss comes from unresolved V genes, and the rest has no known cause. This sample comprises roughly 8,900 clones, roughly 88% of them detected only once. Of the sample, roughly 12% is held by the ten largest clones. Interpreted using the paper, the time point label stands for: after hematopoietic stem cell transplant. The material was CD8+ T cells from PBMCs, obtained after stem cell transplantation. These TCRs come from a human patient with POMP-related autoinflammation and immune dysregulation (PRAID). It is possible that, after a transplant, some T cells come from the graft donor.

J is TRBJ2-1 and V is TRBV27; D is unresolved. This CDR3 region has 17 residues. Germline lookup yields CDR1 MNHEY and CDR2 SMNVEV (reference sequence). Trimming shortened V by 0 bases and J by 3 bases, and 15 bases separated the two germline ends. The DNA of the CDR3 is TGTGCCAGCAGTTTATCATATGGCAGGTCGGTCTACAATGAGCAGTTCTTC. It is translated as CASSLSYGRSVYNEQFF.

CDR3 protein: CSVAPGTANTEAFF. The CDR3 bases are TGCAGCGTGGCCCCCGGGACGGCGAACACTGAAGCTTTCTTT. The V and J genes are TRBV29-1 and TRBJ1-1; D is perhaps TRBD1 (5 bases). The CDR3 is made up of 14 amino acids. V lost 6 bases, J lost 1 base, and 15 bases lay in between. Germline V lookup: CDR1 SQVTM, CDR2 ANQGSEA.

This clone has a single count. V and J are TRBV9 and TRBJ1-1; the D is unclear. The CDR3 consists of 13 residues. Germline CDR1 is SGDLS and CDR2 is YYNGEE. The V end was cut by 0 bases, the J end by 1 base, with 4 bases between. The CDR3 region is CASSVDGNTEAFF. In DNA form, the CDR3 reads TGTGCCAGCAGCGTAGACGGGAACACTGAAGCTTTCTTT.

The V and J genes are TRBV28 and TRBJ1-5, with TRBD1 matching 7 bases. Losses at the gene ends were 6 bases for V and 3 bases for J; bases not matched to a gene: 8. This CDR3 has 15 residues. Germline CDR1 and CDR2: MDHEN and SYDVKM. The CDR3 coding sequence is TGTGCCAGCAGGGTGGCCGGACAGGTCAATCAGCCCCAGCATTTT. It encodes CASRVAGQVNQPQHF.

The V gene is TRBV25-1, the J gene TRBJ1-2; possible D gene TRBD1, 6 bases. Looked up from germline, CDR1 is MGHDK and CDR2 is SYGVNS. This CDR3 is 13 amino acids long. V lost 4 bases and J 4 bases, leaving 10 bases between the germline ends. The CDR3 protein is CASSATGSYGYTF. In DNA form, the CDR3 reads TGTGCCAGCAGTGCCACAGGGAGCTATGGCTACACCTTC.